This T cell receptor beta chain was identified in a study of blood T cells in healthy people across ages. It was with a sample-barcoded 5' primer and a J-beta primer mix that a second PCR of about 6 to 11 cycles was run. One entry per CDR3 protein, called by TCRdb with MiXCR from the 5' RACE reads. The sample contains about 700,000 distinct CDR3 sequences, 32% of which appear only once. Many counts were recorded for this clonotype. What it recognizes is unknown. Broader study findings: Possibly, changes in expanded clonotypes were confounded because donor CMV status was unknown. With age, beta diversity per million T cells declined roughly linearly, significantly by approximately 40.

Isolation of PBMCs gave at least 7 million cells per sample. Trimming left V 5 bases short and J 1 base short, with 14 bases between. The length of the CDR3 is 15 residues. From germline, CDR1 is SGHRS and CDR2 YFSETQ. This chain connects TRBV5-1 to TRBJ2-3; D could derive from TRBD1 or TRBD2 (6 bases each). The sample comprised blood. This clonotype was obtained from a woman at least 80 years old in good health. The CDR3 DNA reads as TGCGCCAGCAGTGTGGGGGGCTTTGGCACAGATACGCAGTATTTT. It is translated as CASSVGGFGTDTQYF.